In its sample, the clone carrying this T cell receptor beta chain was seen once. The sample comes from a study of technical replicates of blood from a handful of donors. Trimming took 2 bases from V and 9 from J, leaving 10 bases between them. Germline V lookup: CDR1 MNHEY, CDR2 SVGAGI. CDR3 length: 13 residues. Some clones are missing from TCRdb's copy, which holds only in-frame ones; the method was immunoSEQ multiplex PCR. The table lists around 58,000 clones, about 83% of them singletons. This sequence originates from a human donor in good health. Some clones in this sample may be carry-over from other donors' samples. The gene calls are TRBV6-5 and TRBJ2-2, with a tentative D call TRBD1 (6 bases). Sequencing used PBMCs. The DNA of the CDR3 is TGTGCCAGCAGTTACACACAGGGCAGGGAGCTGTTTTTT. This sequence encodes CASSYTQGRELFF.